This T cell receptor beta chain was obtained from a study of cytomegalovirus exposure and HLA in healthy donors. About the study: An early release of data contained some 80 million unique TCRs, which came from HLA-typed donors.

Donors consisted of healthy bone marrow donors. Concerning this clone: Its antigen is not identified.

PCR was performed using 60 Vbeta and 13 Jbeta primers. The assay was immunoSEQ multiplex PCR, and TCRdb's table has in-frame clones only and misses some. The data show 100,000 to 150,000 clones, roughly 80% seen once. Findings of the study overall: There were 150 to 200 TCR beta chains listed as cytomegalovirus-associated. A later examination showed that TCR association rates differed by HLA locus, with DRB1 most and HLA-C fewest.

The V gene end was trimmed by 3 bases and the J gene end by 9 bases; junction bases not matched to a gene: 7. The CDR3 is made up of 14 amino acids. The V gene's germline CDR1 is MNHEY and CDR2 SMNVEV (reference sequence). Sample: PBMCs. The receptor was isolated from a middle-aged woman in good health and CMV-seropositive. The chain recombines TRBV27 with TRBJ2-1; 8 positions match TRBD2. In nucleotides, the CDR3 is TGTGCCAGCAGTTTGTACGGGAGGGACGGTGAGCAGTTCTTC. Translated: CASSLYGRDGEQFF.